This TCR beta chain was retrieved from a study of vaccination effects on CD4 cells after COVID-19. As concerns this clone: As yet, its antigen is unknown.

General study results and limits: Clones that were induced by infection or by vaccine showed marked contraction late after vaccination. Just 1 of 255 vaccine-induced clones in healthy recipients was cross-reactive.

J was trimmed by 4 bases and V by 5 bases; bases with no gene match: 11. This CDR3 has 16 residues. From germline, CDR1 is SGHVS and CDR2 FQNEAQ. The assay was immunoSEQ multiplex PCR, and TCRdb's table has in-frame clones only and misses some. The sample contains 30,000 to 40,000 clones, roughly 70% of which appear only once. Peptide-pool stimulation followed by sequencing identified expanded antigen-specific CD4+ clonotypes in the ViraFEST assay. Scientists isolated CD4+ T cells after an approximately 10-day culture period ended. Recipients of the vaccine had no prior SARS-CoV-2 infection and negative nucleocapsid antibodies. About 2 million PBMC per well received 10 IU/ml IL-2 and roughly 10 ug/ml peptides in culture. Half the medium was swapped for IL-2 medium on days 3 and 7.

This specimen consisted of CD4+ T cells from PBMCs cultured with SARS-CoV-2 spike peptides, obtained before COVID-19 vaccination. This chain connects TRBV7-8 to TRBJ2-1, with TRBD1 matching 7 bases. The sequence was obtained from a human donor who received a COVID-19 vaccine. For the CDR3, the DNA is TGTGCCAGCAGCGCCGGGGACAGAATCGTTTACAATGAGCAGTTCTTC. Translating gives CASSAGDRIVYNEQFF.